Shown below are 22 T cell receptor beta chains from a single sample sequenced in a study of intratumoral heterogeneity in liver cancer. Assay used: immunoSEQ multiplex PCR; TCRdb lists only in-frame clones, some missing. The sample lists over 20,000 clones, around two thirds occurring once. Sequencing used tumor-adjacent normal tissue, obtained before any cancer treatment. These receptors were obtained from a woman in her seventies with hepatocellular carcinoma.

Sample share makes this clone large (0.1 to 1%). The chain uses TRBV21-1 and TRBJ1-2. TRBV21-1 constitutes a pseudogene. This CDR3 spans 17 amino acids. The CDR3 protein is CASSKGVGAGRHYGYTF. CDR3 bases: TGTGCCAGCAGCAAAGGGGTAGGGGCAGGGAGGCACTATGGCTACACCTTC.

Only one count was recorded for this clone. This chain links TRBV6-6 with TRBJ2-4; TRBD1 agrees at 9 bases. CDR3 length: 15 amino acids. Germline V gives CDR1 MNHNY, CDR2 SVGAGI (reference sequence). V shed 4 bases, J shed 8 bases, and the junction held 9 bases outside the gene matches. This CDR3 reads CASSLRTGERDIQYF. The CDR3 DNA follows: TGTGCCAGCAGTTTACGGACAGGGGAGAGAGACATTCAGTACTTC.

This chain joins TRBV2 and TRBJ2-3, with D hard to call. CDR1 and CDR2 from the germline V gene are SNHLY and FYNNEI. The CDR3 extends over 12 amino acids. The V and J ends lost 3 bases and 0 bases respectively, with 1 base between them. CDR3 sequence: CASSESTDTQYF. The CDR3 nucleotides are TGTGCCAGCAGTGAGAGCACAGATACGCAGTATTTT.

This clone was observed a few times. This chain connects TRBV29-1 to TRBJ2-4; tentative D call: TRBD1 (5 bases). Trimming pared 7 bases from V and 12 bases from J, leaving 16 bases between. CDR1 and CDR2 from the germline V gene are SQVTM and ANQGSEA. CDR3 length: 11 amino acids. CDR3 protein: CSALDITYQYF. The CDR3, as DNA: TGCAGCGCCCTGGACATAACCTATCAGTACTTC.

The chain carries TRBV30 and TRBJ2-2, with 13 bases aligning to TRBD2. Germline assignment: CDR1 GTSNPN and CDR2 SVGIG (reference sequence). There are 15 residues in the CDR3. V lost 8 bases to trimming and J lost 6 bases; unmatched junction nucleotides: 9. DNA for the CDR3: TGTGCCCAGCGACTAGCGGGAGGTTTCTCCGGGGAGCTGTTTTTT. Encoded protein: CAQRLAGGFSGELFF.

The rearrangement links TRBV7-3 to TRBJ2-1; 13 bases are a match to TRBD2. This CDR3 is 15 amino acids long. V shed 3 bases, J shed 8 bases, and the junction held 4 bases outside the gene matches. Germline CDR1 SGHTA, CDR2 FQGTGA. DNA for the CDR3: TGTGCCAGCAGCTTGGGACTAGCGGGAAAGCATGAGCAGTTCTTC. Its protein product is CASSLGLAGKHEQFF.

As for this clone: An end of the junction differs from the germline gene, which may be a read error. This rearrangement joins TRBV5-1 to TRBJ2-1, with D uncertain. Germline V CDR1 and CDR2: SGHRS, YFSETQ. This CDR3 comprises 20 residues. This CDR3 reads CASTLPNVSQPGQHRNEQFF. CDR3 DNA sequence: TGCGCCAGCACCTTGCCCAACGTATCCCAGCCGGGCCAGCACCGCAATGAGCAGTTCTTC.

The CDR3 DNA reads as TGTGCCAGCAGTTCAGCCGGGGCCAATGAGCAGTTCTTC. It specifies CASSSAGANEQFF. This chain connects TRBV27 to TRBJ2-1; D tentatively fits TRBD1 or TRBD2 (5 bases each). V was trimmed by 4 bases and J by 6 bases, leaving 10 bases between them. Germline V gene sequence: CDR1 MNHEY, CDR2 SMNVEV (reference sequence). The CDR3 spans 13 residues.

The rearrangement uses TRBV7-8 and TRBJ2-7; 8 nucleotides agree with TRBD1. The J segment lost 5 bases and the V segment lost 1 base, leaving 10 bases of the junction unmatched. Germline V gene data show CDR1 as SGHVS and CDR2 as FQNEAQ. The length of the CDR3 is 16 residues. CDR3 sequence (DNA): TGTGCCAGCAGCTTAGAAGTTGGACAGGGTCACCACGAGCAGTACTTC. Amino acids: CASSLEVGQGHHEQYF.

The chain combines TRBV4-1 with TRBJ2-7; 7 bases fit TRBD1. CDR1 and CDR2 from the germline V gene are MGHRA and YSYEKL. This CDR3 contains 15 residues. With 1 base clipped from V and 4 bases from J, the junction kept 7 bases outside the gene matches. The CDR3 DNA reads TGCGCCAGCAGCCAAGTTAACAGGGGCAAGTACGAGCAGTACTTC. Protein product: CASSQVNRGKYEQYF.

The chain recombines TRBV28 with TRBJ1-2; D not certain. V dropped 8 bases and J dropped 10 bases, with 23 bases sitting between them. Germline assignment: CDR1 MDHEN and CDR2 SYDVKM. The CDR3 is 14 amino acids. The CDR3 nucleotides read TGTGCCAGCCTTACGCTTACACCCCCCTGGGCCTACACCTTC. This codes for CASLTLTPPWAYTF.

The chain has TRBV6-5 and TRBJ2-7, with D perhaps TRBD1 (6 bases). Germline CDR1 reads MNHEY; CDR2 reads SVGAGI. Trimming cost V 4 bases and J 3 bases, with 13 bases left between them. The CDR3 totals 14 residues. This chain's CDR3 is CASSSIRGHYEQYF. DNA for the CDR3: TGTGCCAGCAGTTCAATCAGGGGTCACTACGAGCAGTACTTC.

The V and J genes are TRBV7-9 and TRBJ2-2, with D hard to call. CDR1 is SEHNR and CDR2 is FQNEAQ in the germline V gene (reference sequence). The CDR3 has 13 residues. The germline V and J ends were trimmed by 6 bases and 7 bases, with 12 bases remaining between them. DNA for the CDR3: TGTGCCAGCAGGTCCTCTTCGAGCGGGGAGCTGTTTTTT. Translation gives CASRSSSSGELFF.

The rearrangement joins TRBV19 to TRBJ2-3; unclear D gene. Per germline, CDR1 LNHDA and CDR2 SQIVND (reference sequence). V was shortened by 7 bases and J by 2 bases, with 16 bases between the two germline ends. The CDR3 extends over 15 amino acids. This CDR3 reads CASKPKYGSTDTQYF. For the CDR3, the DNA is TGTGCCAGTAAACCTAAGTATGGCTCCACAGATACGCAGTATTTT.

J is TRBJ2-7 and V is TRBV7-9; tentatively, D is TRBD2 (7 bases). With 4 bases removed from V and 4 bases from J, the gap between germline ends came to 17 bases. This CDR3 is 15 amino acids long. Germline V gene sequence: CDR1 SEHNR, CDR2 FQNEAQ (reference sequence). As DNA, the CDR3 is TGTGCCAGCAGCTCGAGTGGGGGGGCTCGGTACGAGCAGTACTTC. Its protein is CASSSSGGARYEQYF.

The rearrangement joins TRBV3-1 (or the pseudogene TRBV3-2) to TRBJ2-2; D possibly matches TRBD1 or TRBD2 (5 bases each). V was clipped by 4 bases and J by 2 bases, with 20 bases between them. The CDR3 is 18 residues long. In germline, CDR1 is LGHDT, CDR2 YNNKEL (reference sequence). The CDR3 reads CASSPKPPKGTNTGELFF. For the CDR3, the DNA is TGTGCCAGCAGCCCTAAACCGCCTAAGGGGACCAACACCGGGGAGCTGTTTTTT.

This chain uses TRBV28 with TRBJ2-7; TRBD1 matches at 9 bases. The CDR3 runs 17 residues. Trimming cost V 5 bases and J 2 bases; bases outside gene matches: 13. Germline loops: CDR1 MDHEN, CDR2 SYDVKM. CDR3 coding DNA: TGTGCCAGCAGTACCGAGAAGGACAGGGGCCCAACCTACGAGCAGTACTTC. Translating gives CASSTEKDRGPTYEQYF.

This chain links TRBV6-2 or TRBV6-3 with TRBJ2-1; unclear D gene. Looked up from germline, CDR1 is MNHEY and CDR2 is SVGEGT. This CDR3 contains 11 residues. Trimming shortened V by 5 bases and J by 5 bases, and 4 bases separated the two germline ends. CDR3 in DNA: TGTGCCAGCAGTGACAACAATGAGCAGTTCTTC. This encodes CASSDNNEQFF.

This chain links TRBV7-8 with TRBJ1-2, with D unresolved. This CDR3 spans 13 amino acids. Germline lookup yields CDR1 SGHVS and CDR2 FQNEAQ. With 1 base removed from V and 7 bases from J, the gap between germline ends came to 10 bases. CDR3 sequence: CASSLGTRAGYTF. The CDR3, as DNA: TGTGCCAGCAGCTTAGGGACCCGGGCTGGCTACACCTTC.

This chain links TRBV19 with TRBJ2-3; TRBD2 agrees at 10 bases. With V trimmed by 2 bases and J by 0 bases, 2 bases remained unmatched. This CDR3 comprises 16 residues. Germline loops: CDR1 LNHDA, CDR2 SQIVND (reference sequence). CDR3 in amino acids: CASSILAGASTDTQYF. DNA for the CDR3: TGTGCCAGTAGTATACTAGCGGGAGCAAGCACAGATACGCAGTATTTT.

The chain joins TRBV2 to TRBJ2-5; the match to TRBD1 covers 10 bases. Germline CDR1 is SNHLY and CDR2 is FYNNEI. CDR3 length: 15 residues. With V trimmed by 3 bases and J by 5 bases, 6 bases remained unmatched. The CDR3 protein is CASSDIGTGEETQYF. In DNA, the CDR3 is TGTGCCAGCAGTGACATCGGGACAGGGGAGGAGACCCAGTACTTC.

The chain carries TRBV28 and TRBJ2-7, with D possibly being TRBD1 or TRBD2 (6 bases each). Deletions cut 6 bases from V and 8 bases from J, with 8 bases between. The V gene's germline CDR1 is MDHEN and CDR2 SYDVKM. CDR3 length equals 10 residues. CDR3 nucleotides: TGTGCCAGCAGACGGGGGCAGCAGTACTTC. Encoded protein: CASRRGQQYF.